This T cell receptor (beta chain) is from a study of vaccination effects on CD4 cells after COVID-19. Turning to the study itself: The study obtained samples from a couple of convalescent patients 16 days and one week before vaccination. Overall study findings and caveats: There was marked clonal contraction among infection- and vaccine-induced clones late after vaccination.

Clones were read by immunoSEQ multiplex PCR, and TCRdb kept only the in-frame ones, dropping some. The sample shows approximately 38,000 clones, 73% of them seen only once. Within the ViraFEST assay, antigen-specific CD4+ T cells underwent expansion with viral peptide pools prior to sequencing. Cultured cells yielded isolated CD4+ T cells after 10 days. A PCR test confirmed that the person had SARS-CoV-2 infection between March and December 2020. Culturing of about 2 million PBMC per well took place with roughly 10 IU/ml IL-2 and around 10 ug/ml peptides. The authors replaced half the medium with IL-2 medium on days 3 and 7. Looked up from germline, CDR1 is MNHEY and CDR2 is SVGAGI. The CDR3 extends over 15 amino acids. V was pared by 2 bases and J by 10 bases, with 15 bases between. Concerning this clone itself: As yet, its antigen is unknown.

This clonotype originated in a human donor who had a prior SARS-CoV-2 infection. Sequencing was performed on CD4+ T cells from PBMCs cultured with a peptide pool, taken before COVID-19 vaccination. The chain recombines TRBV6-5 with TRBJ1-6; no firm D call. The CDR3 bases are TGTGCCAGCAGTTACGGGTCAAGGGTCCGCTCACCCCTCCACTTT. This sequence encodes CASSYGSRVRSPLHF.